This T cell receptor (beta chain) appears in the sequencing data of a study of CD8 T cells in ankylosing spondylitis. This clonotype was counted ten times or more. As yet, its antigen is unknown. One entry per CDR3 protein results from TCRdb running MiXCR on the 5' RACE reads. The sample lists approximately 520,000 distinct CDR3 sequences; 5.3% were seen once. The length of the CDR3 is 14 residues. Germline V lookup: CDR1 SQVTM, CDR2 ANQGSEA. Trimming shortened V by 4 bases and J by 6 bases, and 19 bases separated the two germline ends. Overall study results and limits: What seemed typical of ankylosing spondylitis blood was a TCR beta motif built from 7 or 8 highly homologous variants. Matched synovial fluid from ankylosing spondylitis patients was reported to be enriched for disease-linked clones. Disease-linked clones proved CD8+ and comparatively uncommon in peripheral blood. Earlier literature documents some of the motif variants in reactive arthritis synovial fluid and blood.

The specimen was blood, either unsorted or a sorted T cell fraction (not recorded which). The chain carries TRBV29-1 and TRBJ2-7; D is possibly TRBD1 (6 bases). The clonotype was recovered from a male donor with ankylosing spondylitis. The CDR3 here is CSVVVRGGIREQYF. In DNA, the CDR3 is TGCAGCGTTGTGGTCAGGGGTGGTATCCGCGAGCAGTACTTC.